These T cell receptor beta chains were read from a single sample in a study of control samples from healthy donors and cancer patients. Profiled with immunoSEQ multiplex PCR; TCRdb holds only in-frame clones, not every one. The sample has roughly 49,000 clones; more than 80% are singletons. The specimen was PBMCs. Source of these receptors: a man aged 25-45 years with colorectal cancer. The CDR3 runs from the conserved cysteine through the conserved F or W. Each record gives: J gene, V gene, CDR3 protein.

TRBJ1-1 | TRBV7-9 | CASSRAGTPVTEAFF
TRBJ2-2 | TRBV24-1 | CATSDSNGVNTGELFF
TRBJ2-1 | TRBV6-5 | CASSSDTPKGNEQFF
TRBJ2-7 | TRBV25-1 | CASSALTGHPYEQYF
TRBJ1-2 | TRBV9 | CASSSRTGGVKDGYTF
TRBJ2-5 | TRBV12-5 | CASGLAETQYF
TRBJ1-4 | TRBV5-1 | CASSYGPSTNEKLFF
TRBJ1-5 | TRBV19 | CASRIRVEDSNQPQHF
TRBJ2-6 | TRBV19 | CASKRGSGANVLTF
TRBJ1-4 | TRBV21-1 | CASSNGARRGEKLFF
TRBJ1-1 | TRBV2 | CASSRGGTGSWNTEAFF
TRBJ1-2 | TRBV10-3 | CAISGDRGRANYGYTF
TRBJ2-1 | TRBV5-4 | CASSFPGQGYNEQFF
TRBJ2-3 | TRBV6-4 | CASSDRPGFSTDTQYF
TRBJ1-1 | TRBV30 | CAWSPGQVNTEAFF
TRBJ2-7 | TRBV5-1 | CASSLGTGDSVEQYF
TRBJ2-5 | TRBV20-1 | CSASPPLVTSGGKETQYF
TRBJ1-3 | TRBV5-6 | CASSLGRSRNTIYF
TRBJ2-2 | TRBV9 | CASSVLAGNTGELFF
TRBJ1-4 | TRBV15 | CATSRDGLDTPNEKLFF
TRBJ2-3 | TRBV5-8 | CASISPASDTQYF
TRBJ1-1 | TRBV7-2 | CASSPPKRGVVNTEAFF
TRBJ1-1 | TRBV9 | CASSSGSGPAGAFF
TRBJ2-2 | TRBV9 | CASSVEDRGYTGELFF